These T cell receptor beta chains were read from a single sample in a study of Ad26.COV2.S vaccination and SARS-CoV-2 variants. The data were produced by immunoSEQ multiplex PCR, yet TCRdb's version contains in-frame clones alone and is incomplete. The repertoire holds hundreds of thousands of clones, with around 92% as singletons. The sequencing here drew on peripheral blood, taken in a trial of Ad26.COV2.S vaccine versus placebo. These receptor sequences come from a person between 18 and 60 years old who received the Ad26.COV2.S COVID-19 vaccine or a placebo. Each CDR3 is given with its conserved first and last residue. The D gene is left open where the match is weak. Size is omitted from some rows. Given values are once, few, many or a class for expanded clones.

V: TRBV6-6; D: .; size: .; J: TRBJ2-3; CDR3: CASKERPGDTQYF; DNA: TGTGCCAGCAAGGAGCGTCCTGGAGATACGCAGTATTTT
V: TRBV18; D: TRBD1; size: once; J: TRBJ1-6; CDR3: CASSPTFGTEDSPLHF; DNA: TGTGCCAGCTCACCAACGTTTGGGACAGAGGATTCACCCCTCCACTTT
V: TRBV11-2; D: TRBD1; size: .; J: TRBJ1-5; CDR3: CASSSTGGSNQPQHF; DNA: TGTGCCAGCAGCTCCACAGGGGGCTCTAATCAGCCCCAGCATTTT
V: TRBV3-1/TRBV3-2; D: .; size: .; J: TRBJ1-3; CDR3: CASSQEWHTIYF; DNA: TGTGCCAGCAGCCAAGAGTGGCACACCATATATTTT
V: TRBV7-8; D: TRBD2; size: .; J: TRBJ2-7; CDR3: CASSTRGVSSYEQYF; DNA: TGTGCCAGCAGCACCCGGGGGGTGAGCTCCTACGAGCAGTACTTC
V: TRBV11-2; D: .; size: .; J: TRBJ2-3; CDR3: CASSQWVGQFPNTQYF; DNA: TGTGCCAGCAGCCAATGGGTCGGACAGTTCCCCAATACGCAGTATTTT
V: TRBV18; D: .; size: .; J: TRBJ1-1; CDR3: CASSPMPRTEAFF; DNA: TGTGCCAGCTCACCGATGCCGAGAACTGAAGCTTTCTTT
V: TRBV2; D: .; size: .; J: TRBJ2-1; CDR3: CASSNRDGYNEQFF; DNA: TGTGCCAGCAGTAACAGGGATGGGTACAATGAGCAGTTCTTC
V: TRBV11-2; D: .; size: .; J: TRBJ1-1; CDR3: CASSPEGRIINTEAFF; DNA: TGTGCCAGCAGCCCAGAGGGGAGGATAATTAACACTGAAGCTTTCTTT
V: TRBV5-8; D: .; size: .; J: TRBJ1-4; CDR3: CASSLEDGNEKLFF; DNA: TGTGCCAGCAGCTTAGAGGACGGTAATGAAAAACTGTTTTTT
V: TRBV14; D: TRBD1; size: .; J: TRBJ2-6; CDR3: CASSQNDRVGANVLTF; DNA: TGTGCCAGCAGCCAGAATGACAGGGTCGGGGCCAACGTCCTGACTTTC
V: TRBV19; D: .; size: .; J: TRBJ1-5; CDR3: CASSPGHQGSQPQHF; DNA: TGTGCCAGTAGTCCGGGTCACCAAGGATCACAGCCCCAGCATTTT
V: TRBV12-5; D: TRBD2; size: once; J: TRBJ2-2; CDR3: CASGLLALGRSGRRTGELFF; DNA: TGTGCTAGTGGTTTGCTCGCTCTTGGCCGTAGCGGGAGGAGGACCGGGGAGCTGTTTTTT
V: TRBV5-5; D: TRBD2; size: .; J: TRBJ2-3; CDR3: CASSLGTRIDTQYF; DNA: TGTGCCAGCAGCTTGGGGACTAGGATAGATACGCAGTATTTT
V: TRBV27; D: TRBD1; size: .; J: TRBJ1-1; CDR3: CASSFGTGVTEAFF; DNA: TGTGCCAGCAGTTTCGGGACAGGGGTCACTGAAGCTTTCTTT
V: TRBV25-1; D: TRBD2; size: few; J: TRBJ2-7; CDR3: CASSERGTSGRRDEQYF; DNA: TGTGCCAGCAGTGAAAGGGGTACTAGCGGGAGAAGGGACGAGCAGTACTTC
V: TRBV20-1; D: .; size: .; J: TRBJ2-1; CDR3: CSAELGAEQFF; DNA: TGCAGTGCGGAACTAGGAGCTGAGCAGTTCTTC
V: TRBV7-2; D: TRBD2; size: .; J: TRBJ2-2; CDR3: CASSLAGGTGELFF; DNA: TGTGCCAGCAGCTTAGCGGGAGGGACCGGGGAGCTGTTTTTT
V: TRBV7-2; D: .; size: .; J: TRBJ2-2; CDR3: CASSFMPWGRSGGELFF; DNA: TGTGCCAGCAGCTTCATGCCGTGGGGCAGGTCAGGGGGGGAGCTGTTTTTT
V: TRBV19; D: .; size: .; J: TRBJ1-1; CDR3: CASSNPDRRTTEAFF; DNA: TGTGCCAGTAGTAACCCGGACAGACGAACAACTGAAGCTTTCTTT
V: TRBV18; D: TRBD1; size: .; J: TRBJ2-7; CDR3: CASSLGTGTDTYEQYF; DNA: TGTGCCAGCTCGCTCGGGACCGGGACAGACACCTACGAGCAGTACTTC
V: TRBV5-1; D: .; size: .; J: TRBJ2-1; CDR3: CASSLVPGFENEQFF; DNA: TGCGCCAGCAGCTTGGTGCCAGGGTTTGAGAATGAGCAGTTCTTC
V: TRBV11-3; D: .; size: .; J: TRBJ2-2; CDR3: CASSLGLDTGELFF; DNA: TGTGCCAGCAGCTTAGGACTAGACACCGGGGAGCTGTTTTTT
V: TRBV5-1; D: .; size: once; J: TRBJ2-7; CDR3: CASSVGSSTYEQYF; DNA: TGCGCCAGCAGTGTCGGGAGCTCGACCTACGAGCAGTACTTC
V: TRBV7-8; D: .; size: .; J: TRBJ2-3; CDR3: CASSSLVDTQYF; DNA: TGTGCCAGCAGCTCCCTCGTAGATACGCAGTATTTT
V: TRBV18; D: .; size: .; J: TRBJ1-2; CDR3: CASSPDRSDYGYTF; DNA: TGTGCCAGCTCACCAGACAGGTCCGACTATGGCTACACCTTC
V: TRBV7-2; D: .; size: .; J: TRBJ2-1; CDR3: CASSQGGGINEQFF; DNA: TGTGCCAGCAGCCAAGGGGGGGGTATCAATGAGCAGTTCTTC
V: TRBV7-2; D: .; size: .; J: TRBJ1-4; CDR3: CASSRDMRQAGGAKLFF; DNA: TGTGCCAGCAGCCGGGACATGAGACAGGCGGGCGGTGCAAAACTGTTTTTT
V: TRBV11-2; D: TRBD1; size: .; J: TRBJ1-4; CDR3: CASSPRQGALLFF; DNA: TGTGCCAGCAGCCCTCGACAGGGTGCCCTTCTGTTTTTT
V: TRBV11-2; D: .; size: .; J: TRBJ1-5; CDR3: CASSVNNQPQHF; DNA: TGTGCCAGCAGCGTAAACAATCAGCCCCAGCATTTT
V: TRBV18; D: .; size: .; J: TRBJ1-1; CDR3: CASSSQTNTEAFF; DNA: TGTGCCAGCTCATCACAGACGAACACTGAAGCTTTCTTT
V: TRBV14; D: .; size: .; J: TRBJ2-1; CDR3: CASSQAGGPTWNEQFF; DNA: TGTGCCAGCAGCCAAGCCGGAGGCCCAACCTGGAATGAGCAGTTCTTC
V: TRBV3-1/TRBV3-2; D: .; size: once; J: TRBJ2-5; CDR3: CASSQGNRASQETQYF; DNA: TGTGCCAGCAGCCAAGGGAACAGGGCCTCCCAAGAGACCCAGTACTTC
V: TRBV7-9; D: TRBD2; size: .; J: TRBJ2-1; CDR3: CASSLSVSGSANEQFF; DNA: TGTGCCAGCAGCTTATCGGTTAGCGGGAGTGCCAATGAGCAGTTCTTC
V: TRBV5-5; D: .; size: once; J: TRBJ1-2; CDR3: CASSITVVLYGYTF; DNA: TGTGCCAGCAGCATTACGGTGGTACTCTATGGCTACACCTTC
V: TRBV24-1; D: .; size: .; J: TRBJ2-2; CDR3: CATSTNTGELFF; DNA: TGTGCCACCAGCACGAACACCGGGGAGCTGTTTTTT
V: TRBV5-8; D: .; size: .; J: TRBJ1-6; CDR3: CASSLGGKTPLHF; DNA: TGTGCCAGCAGCTTAGGGGGGAAGACACCCCTCCACTTT
V: TRBV24-1; D: .; size: .; J: TRBJ2-2; CDR3: CATGHPGANTGELFF; DNA: TGTGCCACCGGTCATCCGGGGGCGAACACCGGGGAGCTGTTTTTT
V: TRBV19; D: TRBD1; size: .; J: TRBJ2-3; CDR3: CASRRTNGQGYTDTQYF; DNA: TGTGCCAGTAGGCGGACCAACGGACAGGGGTACACAGATACGCAGTATTTT
V: TRBV4-2; D: .; size: .; J: TRBJ1-3; CDR3: CASSPLLDSGNTIYF; DNA: TGTGCCAGCAGCCCCCTTTTAGACTCTGGAAACACCATATATTTT
V: TRBV15; D: .; size: once; J: TRBJ2-1; CDR3: CATSRDMGDQGGDNEQFF; DNA: TGTGCCACCAGCAGAGATATGGGGGACCAAGGGGGTGACAATGAGCAGTTCTTC
V: TRBV12-3/TRBV12-4; D: .; size: .; J: TRBJ1-1; CDR3: CASSQSGNTEAFF; DNA: TGTGCCAGCAGTCAATCCGGGAACACTGAAGCTTTCTTT
V: TRBV10-3; D: TRBD1; size: once; J: TRBJ2-6; CDR3: CAISVSGQSSGANVLTF; DNA: TGTGCCATCAGTGTCTCGGGACAGAGCTCTGGGGCCAACGTCCTGACTTTC
V: TRBV30; D: TRBD1; size: .; J: TRBJ2-5; CDR3: CAWTPDRGDQETQYF; DNA: TGTGCCTGGACCCCAGACAGGGGGGATCAAGAGACCCAGTACTTC
V: TRBV27; D: .; size: .; J: TRBJ1-1; CDR3: CASSSARILEAFF; DNA: TGTGCCAGCAGTTCCGCACGGATCCTTGAAGCTTTCTTT
V: TRBV30; D: .; size: few; J: TRBJ1-6; CDR3: CAWKQEYNSPLHF; DNA: TGTGCCTGGAAACAGGAGTATAATTCACCCCTCCACTTT
V: TRBV20-1; D: .; size: .; J: TRBJ2-7; CDR3: CSASWLSSYEQYF; DNA: TGCAGTGCTAGTTGGCTAAGCTCCTACGAGCAGTACTTC
V: TRBV11-3; D: TRBD2; size: .; J: TRBJ2-1; CDR3: CASSPSGESSYNEQFF; DNA: TGTGCCAGCAGTCCTAGCGGGGAGAGCTCCTACAATGAGCAGTTCTTC
V: TRBV6-5; D: .; size: .; J: TRBJ2-2; CDR3: CASSYLTWNTGELFF; DNA: TGTGCCAGCAGTTACCTAACGTGGAACACCGGGGAGCTGTTTTTT
V: TRBV3-1/TRBV3-2; D: TRBD2; size: .; J: TRBJ2-3; CDR3: CASSQGLAGGTQYF; DNA: TGTGCCAGCAGCCAAGGGCTAGCGGGAGGGACGCAGTATTTT
V: TRBV10-3; D: .; size: .; J: TRBJ2-1; CDR3: CAISEGQKDEQFF; DNA: TGTGCCATCAGTGAGGGACAGAAGGACGAGCAGTTCTTC
V: TRBV3-1/TRBV3-2; D: .; size: few; J: TRBJ2-7; CDR3: CASSQGSEQYF; DNA: TGTGCCAGCAGCCAAGGGTCTGAGCAGTACTTC
V: TRBV15; D: .; size: .; J: TRBJ1-5; CDR3: CATSRAGPASGPQHF; DNA: TGTGCCACCAGCAGAGCGGGACCTGCTAGCGGGCCCCAGCATTTT
V: TRBV9; D: TRBD2; size: .; J: TRBJ2-1; CDR3: CASSPRPAGGLNEQFF; DNA: TGTGCCAGCAGCCCCCGCCCTGCGGGGGGATTAAATGAGCAGTTCTTC
V: TRBV5-8; D: TRBD1; size: .; J: TRBJ2-3; CDR3: CASSASTGVVTDTQYF; DNA: TGTGCCAGCAGCGCTAGCACAGGGGTGGTCACAGATACGCAGTATTTT